These 26 T cell receptor beta chains came from one sample sequenced in a study of blood T cell repertoires in COVID-19. TCRdb's table, derived via immunoSEQ multiplex PCR, lists solely in-frame clones and lacks some. Of 150,000 to 200,000 clones in the sample, around four fifths were seen once. Sequencing was carried out using peripheral blood. Receptors originate from a woman older than 75 with acute or convalescent COVID-19.

The chain uses TRBV12-5 and TRBJ2-1, with D perhaps TRBD1 (6 bases). The CDR3 length is 17 residues. Germline lookup yields CDR1 LGHNT and CDR2 FRNRAP. V lost 0 bases, J lost 4 bases, and 16 bases lay in between. The CDR3 reads CASGLVLGGAGYNEQFF. CDR3 DNA sequence: TGTGCTAGTGGTTTGGTTCTAGGGGGAGCAGGTTACAATGAGCAGTTCTTC. The full variable domain, completed using reference TRBV12-5 and TRBJ2-1, is DARVTQTPRHKVTEMGQEVTMRCQPILGHNTVFWYRQTMMQGLELLAYFRNRAPLDDSGMPKDRFSAEMPDATLATLKIQPSEPRDSAVYFCASGLVLGGAGYNEQFFGPGTRLTVL.

This chain connects TRBV2 to TRBJ1-5; D gene ambiguous. The CDR3 spans 17 residues. The V end lost 4 bases, the J end lost 0 bases, and 16 bases lay between the germline ends. Germline CDR1 reads SNHLY; CDR2 reads FYNNEI. The DNA for the CDR3 is TGTGCCAGCAGTGGCCCAACAGTCGGTGATAGCAATCAGCCCCAGCATTTT. Its protein product is CASSGPTVGDSNQPQHF.

In its sample, this clone was seen a few times. V is TRBV5-8 and J is TRBJ1-3; TRBD1 matches at 9 bases. CDR1 and CDR2 (germline): SGHTS, YDEGEE. CDR3 length: 14 residues. V lost 4 bases and J lost 5; bases outside the gene matches: 4. Here the CDR3 reads CASSRDRERNTIYF. DNA for the CDR3: TGTGCCAGCAGCCGGGACAGGGAACGAAACACCATATATTTT.

This clone occurred once. This rearrangement joins TRBV2 to TRBJ1-1; D remains unclear. Germline-derived CDR1 and CDR2 are SNHLY and FYNNEI. The CDR3 runs to 13 residues. The ends were cut back, 5 bases at V and 4 bases at J, with 11 bases in the middle. The CDR3 nucleotides read TGTGCCAGCAGTCCGGAGAGAGGCACTGAAGCTTTCTTT. Amino acids: CASSPERGTEAFF.

This chain joins TRBV6-1 and TRBJ1-4; weak D call: TRBD1 (5 bases). The length of the CDR3 is 15 residues. Germline loops: CDR1 MNHNS, CDR2 SASEGT. V was cut by 2 bases and J by 4 bases, with 11 bases left in between. This chain's CDR3 is CASSEYGGINEKLFF. As DNA, the CDR3 is TGTGCCAGCAGTGAATATGGGGGGATTAATGAAAAACTGTTTTTT.

This chain uses TRBV6-2 or TRBV6-3 with TRBJ2-1; 16 bases align to TRBD2. V was clipped by 2 bases and J by 2 bases; unmatched bases: 6. CDR3 size: 19 residues. The germline gives CDR1 MNHEY, CDR2 SVGEGT. The CDR3 bases are TGTGCCAGCAGTTACATCGGGACTAGCGGGAGGGGGCCCTACAATGAGCAGTTCTTC. Protein: CASSYIGTSGRGPYNEQFF.

This clone has only one observation. This rearrangement joins TRBV28 to TRBJ1-2; 7 nucleotides line up with TRBD1. This CDR3 spans 17 amino acids. V lost 8 bases to trimming and J lost 2 bases; unmatched junction nucleotides: 17. Per the germline V gene, CDR1 is MDHEN and CDR2 is SYDVKM. CDR3 sequence: CASGVSLGDRENYGYTF. In nucleotides, the CDR3 is TGTGCCAGCGGCGTATCACTTGGGGACAGAGAAAACTATGGCTACACCTTC.

The chain employs TRBV11-2 and TRBJ1-2; D remains ambiguous. The ends were cut back, 1 base at V and 1 base at J, with 10 bases in the middle. Germline-derived CDR1 and CDR2 are SGHAT and FQNNGV. This CDR3 region has 15 residues. CDR3 sequence reads: CASSLGAAGNYGYTF. CDR3 coding DNA: TGTGCCAGCAGCTTAGGGGCAGCCGGTAACTATGGCTACACCTTC. The full variable domain, rest sourced from reference TRBV11-2 and TRBJ1-2, is EAGVAQSPRYKIIEKRQSVAFWCNPISGHATLYWYQQILGQGPKLLIQFQNNGVVDDSQLPKDRFSAERLKGVDSTLKIQPAKLEDSAVYLCASSLGAAGNYGYTFGSGTRLTVV.

In this sample, this clone turned up once. The chain recombines TRBV5-4 with TRBJ2-3, with TRBD1 matching 9 bases. Germline V gives CDR1 SGHNT, CDR2 YYREEE (reference sequence). The J segment lost 0 bases and the V segment lost 4 bases, leaving 3 bases of the junction unmatched. This CDR3 spans 15 amino acids. The CDR3 here is CASSPGTGSTDTQYF. In DNA, the CDR3 is TGTGCCAGCAGCCCCGGGACAGGGAGCACAGATACGCAGTATTTT. Together with reference TRBV5-4 and TRBJ2-3, the CDR3 gives the full variable domain: ETGVTQSPTHLIKTRGQQVTLRCSSQSGHNTVSWYQQALGQGPQFIFQYYREEENGRGNFPPRFSGLQFPNYSSELNVNALELDDSALYLCASSPGTGSTDTQYFGPGTRLTVL.

In this sample, this clone turned up once. The V call is TRBV27, the J call TRBJ1-2; unclear D gene. The germline V gene encodes CDR1 MNHEY and CDR2 SMNVEV (reference sequence). Trimming removed 2 bases at V and 4 bases at J, with 11 bases between. The CDR3 consists of 14 residues. The CDR3 nucleotides are TGTGCCAGCAGTTTAGTACGGACTATCTATGGCTACACCTTC. Amino acid sequence: CASSLVRTIYGYTF.

This chain connects TRBV2 to TRBJ2-7; TRBD1 aligns across 9 bases. The V segment lost 6 bases and the J segment 4 bases; nucleotides outside the gene matches: 10. This CDR3 is built from 15 residues. Looked up from germline, CDR1 is SNHLY and CDR2 is FYNNEI. The CDR3 sequence: CASSDPGTGWYEQYF. The CDR3 bases are TGTGCCAGCAGCGATCCCGGGACAGGGTGGTACGAGCAGTACTTC.

The rearrangement uses TRBV30 and TRBJ1-4; D is unclear. Germline CDR1 is GTSNPN and CDR2 is SVGIG (reference sequence). Trimming took 5 bases from V and 4 from J, leaving 14 bases between them. This CDR3 contains 14 residues. The CDR3: CAWGPHSVNEKLFF. The CDR3 DNA reads as TGTGCCTGGGGCCCCCACTCGGTTAATGAAAAACTGTTTTTT.

In nucleotides, the CDR3 is TGCGCCAGCAGCTTGGTACAGGGGGCCTCTGGAAACACCATATATTTT. It encodes CASSLVQGASGNTIYF. This chain links TRBV5-1 with TRBJ1-3; 9 bases fit TRBD1. The CDR3 is 16 residues long. Germline-derived CDR1 and CDR2 are SGHRS and YFSETQ. V was pared by 0 bases and J by 0 bases, with 1 base of the junction left unmatched.

J is TRBJ2-5 and V is TRBV5-1; maybe TRBD1 (6 bases). Germline V CDR1 and CDR2: SGHRS, YFSETQ. V was pared by 4 bases and J by 5 bases, with 12 bases between. This CDR3 is 13 amino acids long. For the CDR3, the DNA is TGCGCCAGCAGCCCCTTCAGGGGCGAGACCCAGTACTTC. It is translated as CASSPFRGETQYF.

The sample holds a few counts of this clone. The chain employs TRBV30 and TRBJ2-7; 11 bases are a match to TRBD1. CDR3 length: 17 amino acids. The V and J ends lost 2 bases and 3 bases, in that order; junction bases with no gene match: 12. Germline assignment: CDR1 GTSNPN and CDR2 SVGIG (reference sequence). The CDR3 DNA sequence: TGTGCCTGGAGTCCCAAAGGGGGACAGGGGGGATACTACGAGCAGTACTTC. It yields the protein CAWSPKGGQGGYYEQYF.

V is TRBV25-1 and J is TRBJ2-1; the D gene is possibly TRBD2 (5 bases). Trimming stripped 4 bases from V and 8 bases from J, with 18 bases between. This CDR3 contains 15 residues. Germline loops: CDR1 MGHDK, CDR2 SYGVNS. The CDR3 protein is CASSGRTARRDEQFF. The CDR3 DNA is TGTGCCAGCAGTGGGAGGACCGCTCGAAGGGATGAGCAGTTCTTC.

The chain combines TRBV3-1 (or the pseudogene TRBV3-2) with TRBJ1-6; D unresolved. The CDR3 runs 14 residues. V was trimmed by 0 bases and J by 7 bases, leaving 7 bases between them. Germline V gene lookup returns CDR1 LGHDT and CDR2 YNNKEL (reference sequence). CDR3 bases: TGTGCCAGCAGCCAAGACAGGTGGAATTCACCCCTCCACTTT. It encodes CASSQDRWNSPLHF.

The V and J genes are TRBV5-1 and TRBJ1-1, with 7 bases matching TRBD1. The ends lost 1 base at V and 5 bases at J; junction bases unmatched: 8. There are 15 residues in the CDR3. Germline lookup yields CDR1 SGHRS and CDR2 YFSETQ. In DNA, the CDR3 is TGCGCCAGCAGCTTGTCGACAGGGCCGGGGACTGAAGCTTTCTTT. Translated: CASSLSTGPGTEAFF.

The V call is TRBV27, the J call TRBJ1-5; D is uncertain. The CDR3 runs 14 residues. V dropped 3 bases and J dropped 1 base, with 7 bases sitting between them. Germline values: CDR1 MNHEY, CDR2 SMNVEV (reference sequence). This CDR3 is CASSFSSSNQPQHF. CDR3 DNA sequence: TGTGCCAGCAGTTTTAGTTCCAGCAATCAGCCCCAGCATTTT.

There are many counts of this clone. This chain joins TRBV2 and TRBJ2-3; D ambiguous. This CDR3 is 12 amino acids long. V was trimmed by 11 bases and J by 6 bases, leaving 15 bases between them. Per germline, CDR1 SNHLY and CDR2 FYNNEI. The CDR3 nucleotides are TGTGCCTCACAGTCCTTAGTGGATACGCAGTATTTT. It encodes CASQSLVDTQYF.

The J gene is TRBJ2-1, the V gene TRBV14; D call uncertain. V lost 1 base to trimming and J lost 6 bases, with 10 bases between them. Germline V lookup: CDR1 SGHDN, CDR2 FVKESK. CDR3 length: 14 residues. CDR3 loop: CASSQAHYLNEQFF. The CDR3 coding sequence is TGTGCCAGCAGCCAAGCTCACTACCTCAATGAGCAGTTCTTC.

The V call is TRBV5-6, the J call TRBJ1-1; D is unclear. The CDR3 loop spans 13 amino acids. Germline V gene data show CDR1 as SGHDT and CDR2 as YYEEEE. Trimming removed 0 bases at V and 3 bases at J, with 6 bases between. In DNA, the CDR3 is TGTGCCAGCAGCTTGGATCCAGACACTGAAGCTTTCTTT. Protein product: CASSLDPDTEAFF.

The V and J genes are TRBV19 and TRBJ1-2, with a possible D match to TRBD1 (5 bases). Germline values: CDR1 LNHDA, CDR2 SQIVND (reference sequence). Trimming stripped 7 bases from V and 3 bases from J, with 24 bases between. This CDR3 contains 17 residues. CDR3 loop: CASTESPRGRAYYGYTF. In nucleotides, the CDR3 is TGTGCCAGTACTGAAAGCCCACGTGGCAGGGCTTACTATGGCTACACCTTC.

The chain couples TRBV11-2 to TRBJ2-1, with 11 bases that match TRBD2. V lost 5 bases, J lost 4 bases, and 4 bases stayed unmatched. The germline CDR1 and CDR2 sequences are SGHAT and FQNNGV. The CDR3 sequence is 15 residues long. The DNA for the CDR3 is TGTGCCAGCAGCCCCCGACTAGCGGGATACAATGAGCAGTTCTTC. It specifies CASSPRLAGYNEQFF.

The chain has TRBV14 and TRBJ2-5; D might be TRBD2 (6 bases). The V gene lost 2 bases and the J gene lost 4 bases, with 14 bases spanning the gap. The germline CDR1 and CDR2 sequences are SGHDN and FVKESK. CDR3 length equals 15 residues. Written as DNA, the CDR3 is TGTGCCAGCAGCCAACTCCTCGGGGGAGGAGAGACCCAGTACTTC. As protein: CASSQLLGGGETQYF.

The V gene is TRBV6-4, the J gene TRBJ1-1, with D tentatively TRBD1 (5 bases). V lost 6 bases, J lost 11 bases, and 16 bases lay in between. CDR1 and CDR2 from the germline V gene are MRHNA and SNTAGT. This CDR3 spans 12 amino acids. Here the CDR3 reads CASRATSGVAFF. As DNA, the CDR3 is TGTGCCAGCAGAGCCACTTCGGGGGTGGCTTTCTTT.